These T cell receptor beta chains were read from a single sample in a study of Ad26.COV2.S vaccination and SARS-CoV-2 variants. Profiling relied on immunoSEQ multiplex PCR, and the TCRdb table lists in-frame clones only, not all of them. The sample lists over 400,000 clones; about 90% were seen once. This specimen was peripheral blood, taken in a trial of Ad26.COV2.S vaccine versus placebo. The receptors originated from a person between 18 and 65 years old who received the Ad26.COV2.S COVID-19 vaccine or a placebo. The CDR3 runs from the conserved cysteine through the conserved F or W. A D gene is named only where the DNA matches it firmly. Not every row has a clone size; where given, it reads once, few, many or a size class.

TRBV24-1,TRBD1,-,TRBJ1-4,TGTGCCACCAGTGATTCGCAAATCCGGGACAGGTCCAGTAGGGTGTTTTTT,CATSDSQIRDRSSRVFF
TRBV7-9,-,few,TRBJ1-2,TGTGCCAGCAGCCGAGGACAAAACTATGGCTACACCTTC,CASSRGQNYGYTF
TRBV9,-,-,TRBJ2-1,TGTGCCAGCAGCACCTCCCGGGACCAAAGCTCCTACAATGAGCAGTTCTTC,CASSTSRDQSSYNEQFF
TRBV6-4,-,-,TRBJ2-3,TGTGCCAGCAAACCCGTAGCCGCCGGGCAGACGCAGTATTTT,CASKPVAAGQTQYF
TRBV6-2/TRBV6-3,-,-,TRBJ2-3,TGTGCCAGCAGCTTCAGGGGAAGCACAGATACGCAGTATTTT,CASSFRGSTDTQYF
TRBV19,-,-,TRBJ2-7,TGTGCCAGTAGTATAGAAGGGGGGTCCTACGAGCAGTACTTC,CASSIEGGSYEQYF
TRBV15,-,-,TRBJ2-1,TGTGCCACCAGCAGAGAGAGTAGCTCGCATGAGCAGTTCTTC,CATSRESSSHEQFF
TRBV10-3,-,-,TRBJ1-2,TGTGCCATCAGTGAGTCTACAGCTAACTATGGCTACACCTTC,CAISESTANYGYTF
TRBV6-2/TRBV6-3,TRBD2,-,TRBJ2-3,TGTGCCAGCAGCTCCTCGAGCGGGAGGGATACGCAGTATTTT,CASSSSSGRDTQYF
TRBV7-3,TRBD2,-,TRBJ2-5,TGTGCCAGCAGCTGGCCCGGGACTAGCGGGAGGGCCGGAAAGACCCAGTACTTC,CASSWPGTSGRAGKTQYF
TRBV7-8,TRBD2,once,TRBJ2-5,TGTGCCAGCAGCCCTACTGCTAGCGGAATTAAACAAGAGACCCAGTACTTC,CASSPTASGIKQETQYF
TRBV5-4,TRBD2,-,TRBJ2-1,TGTGCCAGCAGCTTTCGACGGGAGGGCCTTTTAAATGAGCAGTTCTTC,CASSFRREGLLNEQFF
TRBV28,TRBD2,-,TRBJ2-7,TGTGCCAGCAGTTCACGAGGACTAGCGACATGGGAGCAGTACTTC,CASSSRGLATWEQYF
TRBV20-1,TRBD2,-,TRBJ2-7,TGCAGTGCTAGTCCCCTAGCGGCCATCACCTACGAGCAGTACTTC,CSASPLAAITYEQYF
TRBV18,-,-,TRBJ2-5,TGTGCCAGCTCACCAGGGGTCGGGGAGACCCAGTACTTC,CASSPGVGETQYF
TRBV13,TRBD1,-,TRBJ2-7,TGTGCCAGCAGCTCCGGGACAGGGAGCTACGAGCAGTACTTC,CASSSGTGSYEQYF
TRBV10-3,-,-,TRBJ2-3,TGTGCCATCGCGGCTCTTATTAGCGGAGACACAGATACGCAGTATTTT,CAIAALISGDTDTQYF
TRBV27,-,once,TRBJ2-6,TGTGCCAGCAGTCTCCTCTCTGGGGCCAACGTCCTGACTTTC,CASSLLSGANVLTF
TRBV6-5,-,-,TRBJ2-7,TGTGCCAGCAGGCCTCCGGGAGTACGGGAGCAGTACTTC,CASRPPGVREQYF
TRBV7-2,-,-,TRBJ2-3,TGTGCCAGCAGCTTAGGAGGGGGTATAGTTACAGATACGCAGTATTTT,CASSLGGGIVTDTQYF
TRBV4-2,TRBD1,-,TRBJ1-2,TGTGCCAGCAGCCATGGACAGGGCGTAGGTGGCTACACCTTC,CASSHGQGVGGYTF
TRBV6-2/TRBV6-3,-,-,TRBJ2-3,TGTGCCAGCAGTTTGACGGGACGAACGAATACGCAGTATTTT,CASSLTGRTNTQYF
TRBV28,TRBD1,-,TRBJ1-2,TGTGCCAGCAGTTTACAATCGGACAGGGCCCACTATGGCTACACCTTC,CASSLQSDRAHYGYTF
TRBV7-3,TRBD1,-,TRBJ2-3,TGTGCCAGCAGCTTAAGGGGATCGTCGACAGGGCGCACAGATACGCAGTATTTT,CASSLRGSSTGRTDTQYF
TRBV3-1/TRBV3-2,-,-,TRBJ2-3,TGTGCCAGCAGCCCCTGGGGTGTGGAAGATACGCAGTATTTT,CASSPWGVEDTQYF
TRBV10-3,-,-,TRBJ1-3,TGTGCCATCAGTGATCACAGGCACTCTGGAAACACCATATATTTT,CAISDHRHSGNTIYF
TRBV7-2,-,-,TRBJ1-3,TGTGCCAGCAGCTTAGTGGGCCCATCTGGAAACACCATATATTTT,CASSLVGPSGNTIYF
TRBV18,TRBD2,-,TRBJ2-7,TGTGCCAGCTCATCGTTAGCGGGACTTGTATACGAGCAGTACTTC,CASSSLAGLVYEQYF
TRBV5-4,TRBD2,once,TRBJ2-3,TGTGCCAGCAGCTTGACTAGCGGGAGGGTTAGCACAGATACGCAGTATTTT,CASSLTSGRVSTDTQYF
TRBV5-1,-,once,TRBJ2-1,TGCGCCAGCAGCTCGAGGGGAGAGACTAAGGACAATGAGCAGTTCTTC,CASSSRGETKDNEQFF
TRBV28,-,once,TRBJ2-3,TGTGCCAGCAACGGGCAGTACCCAGATACGCAGTATTTT,CASNGQYPDTQYF